This T cell receptor beta chain was observed in a study of siplizumab effects on memory and regulatory T cells. Study-wide points: Whether proliferating Tregs in siplizumab cultures suppress was not functionally confirmed.

For this clone: The antigen remains undetermined.

J gave up 5 bases and V 6 bases, and 3 bases lay outside the gene matches. The CDR3 has 14 amino acids. CDR1 and CDR2 from the germline V gene are PRHDT and FYEKMQ (reference sequence). Assays examined about 100,000 TCR templates per sample. Here immunoSEQ multiplex PCR was the method, and the copy in TCRdb shows in-frame clones only, minus some. The data contain about 87,000 clones, around 90% of them singletons. The TCR was taken from a human donor in good health. This rearrangement joins TRBV13 to TRBJ2-2, with 10 nucleotides matching TRBD2. Sequenced sample: CD4+ T cells sorted from blood. CDR3 nucleotides: TGTGCCAGCAGGCTTAGCGGGAGGACCGGGGAGCTGTTTTTT. The encoded protein is CASRLSGRTGELFF.